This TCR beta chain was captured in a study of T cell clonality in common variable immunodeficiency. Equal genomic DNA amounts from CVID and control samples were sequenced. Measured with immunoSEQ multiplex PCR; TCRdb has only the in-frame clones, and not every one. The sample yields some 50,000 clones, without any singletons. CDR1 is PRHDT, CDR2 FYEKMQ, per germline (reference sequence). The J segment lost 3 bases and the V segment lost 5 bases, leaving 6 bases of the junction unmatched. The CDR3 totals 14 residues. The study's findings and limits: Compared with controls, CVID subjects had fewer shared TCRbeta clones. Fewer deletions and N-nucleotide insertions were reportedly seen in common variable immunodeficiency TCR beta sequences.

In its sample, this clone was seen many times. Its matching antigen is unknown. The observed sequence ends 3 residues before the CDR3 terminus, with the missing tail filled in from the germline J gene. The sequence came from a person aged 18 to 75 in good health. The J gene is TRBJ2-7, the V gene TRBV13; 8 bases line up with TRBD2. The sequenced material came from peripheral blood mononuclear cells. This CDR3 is CASSPGLVSYEQYF. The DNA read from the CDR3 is TGTGCCAGCAGCCCGGGACTAGTGAGCTACGAG.